This TCR beta chain was identified in a study of cytomegalovirus exposure and HLA in healthy donors. Study overall: An earlier analysis found some 100 million unique TCR beta sequences from about 190 million T cells.

The PCR made use of 60 Vbeta and 13 Jbeta primers. Libraries were prepared by immunoSEQ multiplex PCR; TCRdb keeps only in-frame clonotypes and omits some of them. Seen in this sample are more than 40,000 clones; the ten most common clones hold roughly 17%. Trimming shortened V by 2 bases and J by 5 bases, and 19 bases separated the two germline ends. The CDR3 is made up of 16 amino acids. The specimen was PBMCs. The TCR comes from a male donor in good health and CMV-seronegative. The chain is built from TRBV23-1 and TRBJ2-7, with TRBD1 as a possible D gene (7 bases). TRBV23-1 is an open reading frame, and its role is uncertain. CDR3 protein: CASSQRRRGRMDEQYF. The CDR3, as DNA: TGCGCCAGCAGTCAAAGGAGGAGGGGGCGCATGGACGAGCAGTACTTC.